This T cell receptor (beta chain) was retrieved from a study of CXCR3-negative and CXCR3-positive naive CD8 T cells. Background on the study: The libraries yielded 130 million or so TRB reads, about 1.5 +/- 0.3 million each.

The authors prepared UMI-labeled TRB cDNA libraries by 5' RACE. TCRdb derives one entry per CDR3 protein from the 5' RACE reads, leaving out DNA. Its listing shows just over 40,000 distinct CDR3 sequences. Triplicate sorts of 250,000 to 350,000 cells per CD8+ subset. Note on this clonotype: Its specificity is unknown.

General study points: CXCR3-positive naive cells carried more hydrophobic TRB CDR3s than CXCR3-negative ones.

The CDR3 totals 12 residues. Germline CDR1 SGHVS, CDR2 FNYEAQ. The clonotype originates from a human donor in good health. Some clones in this sample may be carry-over from other donors' samples. V is TRBV7-6 and J is TRBJ2-3. Sequenced input: naive CXCR3- CD8+ T cells from blood. Subset reported: CD45RO-CCR7+CD27+CD95- naive CD8+ T cells lacking CXCR3 (TNR3-). The CDR3 sequence: CASSDLADTQYF.